Detailed here is one TCR beta chain. As yet, its antigen is unknown. V lost 7 bases to trimming and J lost 3 bases, with 14 bases between them. This CDR3 region has 14 residues. CDR1 SGHNT and CDR2 YYREEE come from the germline V gene (reference sequence). Produced via immunoSEQ multiplex PCR; TCRdb's table is partial and in-frame only. The sample includes 95,000 to 150,000 clones, about 92% of them seen just once. The data were obtained in a study of T cell responses to AZD1222 COVID-19 vaccine. Points from the study as a whole: The donors showed a predominance of white British ancestry and of females, with possible underestimation of clonal diversity. Dominant at 160-218 and 743-854, vaccine-associated CD4 TCRs also spanned spike. AZD1222 recipients seropositive at baseline numbered only 5 to 7. Repertoire collection took place solely once the T cell response had peaked.

The clonotype originates from an adult who received the AZD1222 COVID-19 vaccine. This chain joins TRBV5-4 and TRBJ2-1; D remains ambiguous. The specimen comprised peripheral blood, sampled 28 days after the second AZD1222 dose. The CDR3 nucleotides read TGTGCCAGCTCCCCCGTCGGCAACTACAATGAGCAGTTCTTC. Its translation: CASSPVGNYNEQFF.